The 9 T cell receptor beta chains listed next were all sequenced from one sample in a study of T cell responses to AZD1222 COVID-19 vaccine. This table comes from immunoSEQ multiplex PCR, and its TCRdb copy is limited to in-frame clones, with some not included. The repertoire holds about 44,000 clones, 75% to 85% seen once, with under 65% in the top ten. The specimen was peripheral blood, collected on day 0 of AZD1222 vaccination. The source is an adult in good health.

This chain connects TRBV7-2 to TRBJ2-3, with TRBD2 identical over 7 bases. J lost 14 bases, V lost 5 bases, and 10 bases had no gene match. This CDR3 is 12 amino acids long. CDR1 and CDR2 (germline): SGHTA, FQGNSA. CDR3 in DNA: TGTGCCAGCAGCACGACTAGCCCTCGTTGGTATTTT. It translates to CASSTTSPRWYF.

The chain couples TRBV2 to TRBJ1-4; no clear D gene. The CDR3 consists of 14 residues. CDR1 and CDR2 from the germline V gene are SNHLY and FYNNEI. V lost 3 bases, J lost 3 bases, and 8 bases lay in between. DNA of the CDR3: TGTGCCAGCAGTGAGAGGAGGGCTAATGAAAAACTGTTTTTT. As protein: CASSERRANEKLFF.

V usage is TRBV20-1 and J usage is TRBJ1-6; no clear D gene. V lost 3 bases to trimming and J lost 6 bases, with 9 bases between them. From germline, CDR1 is DFQATT and CDR2 SNEGSKA (reference sequence). The CDR3 loop spans 13 amino acids. In DNA form, the CDR3 reads TGCAGTGCTAGTCCGAACCCTAATTCACCCCTCCACTTT. Protein: CSASPNPNSPLHF.

The rearrangement uses TRBV29-1 and TRBJ2-7, with D tentatively TRBD1 or TRBD2 (5 bases each). In germline, CDR1 is SQVTM, CDR2 ANQGSEA. The ends were cut back, 6 bases at V and 3 bases at J, with 9 bases in the middle. The CDR3 extends over 11 amino acids. Written as DNA, the CDR3 is TGCAGCGTGGGGGACGTCTACGAGCAGTACTTC. Translated, it gives CSVGDVYEQYF.

The chain combines TRBV5-1 with TRBJ1-6, with TRBD1 matching over 7 bases. Trimming at V came to 0 bases and at J to 7 bases, leaving 4 bases not matched to a gene. This CDR3 comprises 15 residues. CDR1 is SGHRS, CDR2 YFSETQ, per germline. CDR3 amino acids: CASSLVGTVNSPLHF. The CDR3 coding sequence is TGCGCCAGCAGCTTGGTTGGGACAGTAAATTCACCCCTCCACTTT.

The chain employs TRBV28 and TRBJ1-3; D is ambiguous. The germline V and J ends were trimmed by 3 bases and 0 bases, with 9 bases remaining between them. Germline CDR1 is MDHEN and CDR2 is SYDVKM. CDR3 length: 15 residues. CDR3 region: CASSLAGASGNTIYF. The CDR3 coding sequence is TGTGCCAGCAGTTTGGCAGGCGCCTCTGGAAACACCATATATTTT.

In this sample, this clone turned up a few times. V is TRBV4-3 and J is TRBJ2-7; the D gene is possibly TRBD2 (6 bases). Trimming removed 1 base from V and 6 bases from J, with 16 bases in between. CDR3 length: 15 residues. The germline V gene has CDR1 LGHNA and CDR2 YSLEER. The CDR3 coding sequence is TGCGCCAGCAGCCAAGGGGCGGGGCAGGAGGGCGAGCAGTACTTC. This gives the protein CASSQGAGQEGEQYF.

The V gene is TRBV7-2, the J gene TRBJ2-5; unclear D gene. V gave up 6 bases and J gave up 0 bases, with 14 bases separating them. CDR3 length: 15 residues. Germline V gene sequence: CDR1 SGHTA, CDR2 FQGNSA. The CDR3 DNA reads TGTGCCAGCAGATGGGCAGACCAGTACCAAGAGACCCAGTACTTC. Protein sequence: CASRWADQYQETQYF. The full variable domain, with the rest looked up from reference TRBV7-2 and TRBJ2-5, is GAGVSQSPSNKVTEKGKDVELRCDPISGHTALYWYRQSLGQGLEFLIYFQGNSAPDKSGLPSDRFSAERTGGSVSTLTIQRTQQEDSAVYLCASRWADQYQETQYFGPGTRLLVL.

This clone was detected a few times. This rearrangement joins TRBV11-3 to TRBJ2-3, with a tentative D call TRBD1 (5 bases). CDR3 size: 14 residues. CDR1 and CDR2 from the germline V gene are SGHNT and YENEEA. Trimming left V 5 bases short and J 6 bases short, with 15 bases between. For the CDR3, the DNA is TGTGCCAGCAGCACCCAGGGCCCGGCGGATACGCAGTATTTT. Translated: CASSTQGPADTQYF.